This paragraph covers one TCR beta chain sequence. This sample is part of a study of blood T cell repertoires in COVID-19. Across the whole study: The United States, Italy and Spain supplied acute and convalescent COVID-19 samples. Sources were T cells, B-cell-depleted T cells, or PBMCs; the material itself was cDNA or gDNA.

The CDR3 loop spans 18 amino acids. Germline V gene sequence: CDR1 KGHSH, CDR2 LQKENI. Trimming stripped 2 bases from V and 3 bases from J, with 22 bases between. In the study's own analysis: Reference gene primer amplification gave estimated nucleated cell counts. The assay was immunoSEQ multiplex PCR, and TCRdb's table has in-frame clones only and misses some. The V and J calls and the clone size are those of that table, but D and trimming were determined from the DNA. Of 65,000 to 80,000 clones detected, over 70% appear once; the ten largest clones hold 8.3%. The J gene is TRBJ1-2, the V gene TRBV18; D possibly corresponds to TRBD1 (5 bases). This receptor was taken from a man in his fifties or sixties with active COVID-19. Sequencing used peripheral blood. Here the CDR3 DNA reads TGTGCCAGCTCACCATACCAGGAGGGGCAAAATAAGGACTATGGCTACACCTTC. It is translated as CASSPYQEGQNKDYGYTF.